The sequence of this T cell receptor beta chain was determined in a study of chemoradiotherapy in HPV16-positive cancers. Looking at the study overall: Functional T-cell assays on a couple of HPV16-positive patients' cells defined candidate HPV-specific clones and common TCR motifs.

Profiling relied on immunoSEQ multiplex PCR, and the TCRdb table lists in-frame clones only, not all of them. The table shows about 6,500 clones, with around 91% occurring only once. Findings of the study overall: Candidate HPV-specific clones and E7-related TCR motifs grew in tumor during treatment. In HPV16-positive patients, HPV-responsive T-cell expansion tracked better recurrence-free survival.

Over chemoradiotherapy, repertoires were sampled more than once. This CDR3 has 15 amino acids. V lost 1 base to trimming and J lost 1 base, with 10 bases between them. The germline CDR1 and CDR2 sequences are SGHTA and FQGNSA. Remarks on this clone: Its specificity is not known.

Sequencing was performed on tumor tissue, taken from a patient who underwent chemoradiotherapy. The chain links TRBV7-2 to TRBJ1-2; no clear D gene. The clonotype comes from a human donor with HPV-associated anogenital cancer. CDR3 protein: CASSLGLGGNYGYTF. CDR3 in DNA: TGTGCCAGCAGCTTAGGATTAGGCGGTAACTATGGCTACACCTTC.